These 26 T cell receptor beta chains were all obtained from the same sample, sequenced in a study of blood T cell repertoires in COVID-19. The protocol was immunoSEQ multiplex PCR, while the TCRdb copy is restricted to in-frame clones and leaves out a portion. Of about 370,000 clones listed, more than 80% are singletons. The specimen sequenced was PBMCs or T cells enriched from blood (not recorded which). The source is a young man who had recovered from COVID-19.

This chain joins TRBV12-3 or TRBV12-4 and TRBJ2-5, with D possibly matching TRBD1 (5 bases). There are 13 residues in the CDR3. V was clipped by 6 bases and J by 3 bases, with 11 bases between them. CDR3 sequence: CASSRAAKETQYF. In nucleotides, the CDR3 is TGTGCCAGCAGCAGGGCAGCTAAAGAGACCCAGTACTTC.

The rearrangement uses TRBV11-2 and TRBJ1-2; 8 nucleotides align to TRBD1. The V and J ends lost 2 bases and 4 bases, in that order; junction bases with no gene match: 3. Looked up from germline, CDR1 is SGHAT and CDR2 is FQNNGV. The CDR3 loop spans 14 amino acids. The CDR3 DNA reads as TGTGCCAGCAGCTTATCGACAGGGGTCTATGGCTACACCTTC. Its protein product is CASSLSTGVYGYTF.

This chain uses TRBV28 with TRBJ2-2; D might be TRBD1 (6 bases). Trimming shortened V by 5 bases and J by 4 bases, and 17 bases separated the two germline ends. The germline V gene encodes CDR1 MDHEN and CDR2 SYDVKM. This CDR3 region has 16 residues. The CDR3 DNA sequence: TGTGCCAGCAGTGCCACCTACAGGGTGGGCACCGGGGAGCTGTTTTTT. Protein product: CASSATYRVGTGELFF.

The sample holds a few counts of this clone. This chain uses TRBV7-9 with TRBJ1-5; 7 bases are shared with TRBD1. The germline V gene has CDR1 SEHNR and CDR2 FQNEAQ (reference sequence). V dropped 1 base and J dropped 1; count of bases not matched to a gene: 7. The CDR3 is 17 residues long. The CDR3 DNA sequence: TGTGCCAGCAGCTTAGGGGGACAGTCGTTGAGCAATCAGCCCCAGCATTTT. Protein product: CASSLGGQSLSNQPQHF.

The chain combines TRBV5-8 with TRBJ1-2, with D perhaps TRBD1 (5 bases). The V gene lost 2 bases and the J gene lost 8 bases, with 19 bases spanning the gap. CDR1 and CDR2 (germline): SGHTS, YDEGEE. The CDR3 covers 15 residues. The CDR3 DNA reads TGTGCCAGCAGCTTTAGGCCGCGGGGGGTTGTCGGCTACACCTTC. This gives the protein CASSFRPRGVVGYTF.

The chain uses TRBV12-3 or TRBV12-4 and TRBJ2-1; perhaps TRBD1 as D (6 bases). Trimming removed 7 bases at V and 6 bases at J, with 13 bases between. CDR3 length equals 13 residues. In DNA, the CDR3 is TGTGCCAGCACCATTGACAGGCTCAATGAGCAGTTCTTC. It translates to CASTIDRLNEQFF.

This chain connects TRBV30 to TRBJ1-1; perhaps TRBD1 as D (6 bases). The CDR3 covers 12 residues. CDR1 and CDR2 from the germline V gene are GTSNPN and SVGIG (reference sequence). Trimming left V 2 bases short and J 4 bases short, with 8 bases between. CDR3 sequence (DNA): TGTGCCTGGAGTCGGGGGGCCACTGAAGCTTTCTTT. Amino acids: CAWSRGATEAFF.

This clone was counted once. The V gene is TRBV7-2, the J gene TRBJ1-2; D gene unclear. CDR1 is SGHTA and CDR2 is FQGNSA in the germline V gene. The CDR3 consists of 15 residues. Deletions cut 5 bases from V and 0 bases from J, with 13 bases between. This chain's CDR3 is CASSPRPLTNYGYTF. CDR3 in DNA: TGTGCCAGCAGCCCGAGGCCTCTAACTAACTATGGCTACACCTTC.

CDR3 amino acids: CASSSRTSGGSEQFF. In DNA form, the CDR3 reads TGTGCCAGCAGCTCCCGGACTAGCGGGGGTTCCGAGCAGTTCTTC. The rearrangement joins TRBV7-9 to TRBJ2-1; TRBD2 matches at 13 bases. J was trimmed by 10 bases and V by 4 bases; bases with no gene match: 7. Germline V gene sequence: CDR1 SEHNR, CDR2 FQNEAQ (reference sequence). The CDR3 runs 15 residues.

V is TRBV29-1 and J is TRBJ2-7, with 10 nucleotides matching TRBD1. There are 15 residues in the CDR3. CDR1 is SQVTM and CDR2 is ANQGSEA in the germline V gene. Losses at the gene ends were 6 bases for V and 2 bases for J; bases not matched to a gene: 10. CDR3 DNA sequence: TGCAGCGTCGCAAATCCCGGGACAGGGGCCTACGAGCAGTACTTC. Translated, it gives CSVANPGTGAYEQYF.

The chain links TRBV5-4 to TRBJ2-7; 12 bases match TRBD1. The CDR3 sequence is 15 residues long. The V gene end was trimmed by 4 bases and the J gene end by 6 bases; junction bases not matched to a gene: 8. Germline V gene data show CDR1 as SGHNT and CDR2 as YYREEE (reference sequence). In DNA form, the CDR3 reads TGTGCCAGCAGCCCCCGCGGGGACAGGGGGCGCGAGCAGTACTTC. This gives the protein CASSPRGDRGREQYF.

V and J are TRBV7-9 and TRBJ1-5, with TRBD1 matching 7 bases. V dropped 5 bases and J dropped 4; count of bases not matched to a gene: 2. The CDR3 runs 13 residues. Germline CDR1 SEHNR, CDR2 FQNEAQ (reference sequence). The CDR3 DNA sequence: TGTGCCAGCAGCGACAGGGATAATCAGCCCCAGCATTTT. Amino acid sequence: CASSDRDNQPQHF. Variable domain in full (rest from reference TRBV7-9 and TRBJ1-5): DTGVSQNPRHKITKRGQNVTFRCDPISEHNRLYWYRQTLGQGPEFLTYFQNEAQLEKSRLLSDRFSAERPKGSFSTLEIQRTEQGDSAMYLCASSDRDNQPQHFGDGTRLSIL.

V and J are TRBV28 and TRBJ1-3; weak D call: TRBD1 (6 bases). The ends were cut back, 8 bases at V and 3 bases at J, with 17 bases in the middle. CDR3 size: 15 residues. Germline V lookup: CDR1 MDHEN, CDR2 SYDVKM. The CDR3 region is CASEESQGLGNTIYF. Written as DNA, the CDR3 is TGTGCCAGCGAAGAATCCCAGGGGCTTGGAAACACCATATATTTT.

The chain employs TRBV2 and TRBJ1-6; 9 bases agree with TRBD1. The CDR3 extends over 14 amino acids. V was clipped by 8 bases and J by 9 bases; unmatched bases: 8. In germline, CDR1 is SNHLY, CDR2 FYNNEI. The CDR3 region has the DNA TGTGCCAGCGATAGGGGACAGGGAAGTTCACCCCTCCACTTT. The encoded protein is CASDRGQGSSPLHF.

The V gene is TRBV30, the J gene TRBJ1-1; 7 bases are a match to TRBD1. CDR3 length equals 12 residues. Germline CDR1 reads GTSNPN; CDR2 reads SVGIG (reference sequence). Trimming removed 2 bases from V and 7 bases from J; junction bases left unmatched: 4. The CDR3 loop is CAWSSRQGEAFF. For the CDR3, the DNA is TGTGCCTGGAGTTCCAGACAGGGTGAAGCTTTCTTT.

The chain couples TRBV19 to TRBJ2-7, with 7 bases matching TRBD1. The CDR3 extends over 13 amino acids. Looked up from germline, CDR1 is LNHDA and CDR2 is SQIVND (reference sequence). The trim removed 5 bases at V and 4 bases at J, leaving 5 bases unmatched. CDR3 sequence: CASSSGQSYEQYF. CDR3 sequence (DNA): TGTGCCAGTAGTTCGGGACAGTCTTACGAGCAGTACTTC.

CDR3 coding DNA: TGTGCCAGCAGTCACGGAAGGGGGACCCAGTACTTC. Its translation: CASSHGRGTQYF. The V gene is TRBV6-2 or TRBV6-3, the J gene TRBJ2-5; maybe TRBD1 (5 bases). The CDR3 runs to 12 residues. Trimming removed 5 bases at V and 7 bases at J, with 11 bases between. Per germline, CDR1 MNHEY and CDR2 SVGEGT.

This clone was detected a few times. The chain is built from TRBV7-6 and TRBJ1-1; D gene ambiguous. Germline V gives CDR1 SGHVS, CDR2 FNYEAQ. The V gene lost 2 bases and the J gene lost 4 bases, with 17 bases spanning the gap. This CDR3 has 16 residues. CDR3 coding DNA: TGTGCCAGCAGCTTAAACCCCCCACCTGGGAGCACTGAAGCTTTCTTT. This codes for CASSLNPPPGSTEAFF. Complete variable domain (other parts from reference TRBV7-6 and TRBJ1-1): GAGVSQSPRYKVTKRGQDVALRCDPISGHVSLYWYRQALGQGPEFLTYFNYEAQQDKSGLPNDRFSAERPEGSISTLTIQRTEQRDSAMYRCASSLNPPPGSTEAFFGQGTRLTVV.

The chain is built from TRBV7-6 and TRBJ2-1; 16 positions agree with TRBD2. V was pared by 4 bases and J by 1 base, with 4 bases of the junction left unmatched. Germline V gives CDR1 SGHVS, CDR2 FNYEAQ. CDR3 length: 18 amino acids. The CDR3 DNA sequence: TGTGCCAGCAGCTCGGGACTAGCGGGGGGGAGGTCCTACAATGAGCAGTTCTTC. Amino acids: CASSSGLAGGRSYNEQFF. The entire variable domain, with the rest obtained from reference TRBV7-6 and TRBJ2-1, is as follows: GAGVSQSPRYKVTKRGQDVALRCDPISGHVSLYWYRQALGQGPEFLTYFNYEAQQDKSGLPNDRFSAERPEGSISTLTIQRTEQRDSAMYRCASSSGLAGGRSYNEQFFGPGTRLTVL.

The chain is built from TRBV3-1 (or the pseudogene TRBV3-2) and TRBJ2-5, with 7 bases that match TRBD1. The CDR3 spans 14 residues. Germline V CDR1 and CDR2: LGHDT, YNNKEL (reference sequence). The trim removed 4 bases at V and 3 bases at J, leaving 5 bases unmatched. The DNA of the CDR3 is TGTGCCAGCAGCCCCGGGACAGCAGAAGAGACCCAGTACTTC. Translating gives CASSPGTAEETQYF.

The chain is built from TRBV7-2 and TRBJ2-3; 7 nucleotides align to TRBD2. V lost 0 bases to trimming and J lost 0 bases; unmatched junction nucleotides: 0. The CDR3 totals 15 residues. Germline V CDR1 and CDR2: SGHTA, FQGNSA. CDR3 in amino acids: CASSLAGLSTDTQYF. The CDR3 DNA sequence: TGTGCCAGCAGCTTAGCGGGACTAAGCACAGATACGCAGTATTTT. The whole variable domain, remainder taken from reference TRBV7-2 and TRBJ2-3, is GAGVSQSPSNKVTEKGKDVELRCDPISGHTALYWYRQSLGQGLEFLIYFQGNSAPDKSGLPSDRFSAERTGGSVSTLTIQRTQQEDSAVYLCASSLAGLSTDTQYFGPGTRLTVL.

V gene TRBV27 combines with J gene TRBJ2-5; TRBD2 aligns across 8 bases. Trimming took 7 bases from V and 1 from J; bases not matched to a gene: 8. In germline, CDR1 is MNHEY, CDR2 SMNVEV (reference sequence). The CDR3 is made up of 15 amino acids. CDR3 sequence reads: CASKASGWFQETQYF. The CDR3, as DNA: TGTGCCAGCAAAGCTAGCGGGTGGTTCCAAGAGACCCAGTACTTC.

This clone was seen only once. The chain recombines TRBV9 with TRBJ2-5; the match to TRBD1 covers 9 bases. This CDR3 comprises 14 residues. Unmatched junction bases numbered 1, after V lost 2 bases and J lost 2 bases. CDR1 SGDLS and CDR2 YYNGEE come from the germline V gene. CDR3 sequence reads: CASSVDRGQETQYF. The CDR3 bases are TGTGCCAGCAGCGTGGACAGGGGACAAGAGACCCAGTACTTC.

The V gene is TRBV9, the J gene TRBJ2-5, with D maybe TRBD2 (5 bases). The CDR3 is made up of 14 amino acids. V was cut by 0 bases and J by 5 bases, with 11 bases left in between. Germline V gene sequence: CDR1 SGDLS, CDR2 YYNGEE. CDR3 sequence reads: CASSVGGLGETQYF. The CDR3 bases are TGTGCCAGCAGCGTAGGAGGGTTAGGTGAGACCCAGTACTTC.

This clone showed up just once. In DNA form, the CDR3 reads TGTGCCTGGATGGGGGGGGCGAGCTCTGGAAACACCATATATTTT. Its translation is CAWMGGASSGNTIYF. The rearrangement links TRBV30 to TRBJ1-3, with D possibly being TRBD1 (6 bases). Germline V gene sequence: CDR1 GTSNPN, CDR2 SVGIG (reference sequence). This CDR3 has 15 residues. V was pared by 4 bases and J by 0 bases, with 13 bases between.

On this clone itself: The same CDR3 can be traced to other DNA sequences in this sample. The chain recombines TRBV18 with TRBJ2-7; 11 positions match TRBD2. V lost 3 bases, J lost 3 bases, and 4 bases stayed unmatched. CDR1 and CDR2 (germline): KGHSH, LQKENI. CDR3 length: 15 residues. CDR3 nucleotide sequence: TGTGCCAGCTCACCTAGACTAGCGGGGATCTACGAGCAGTACTTC. Residues: CASSPRLAGIYEQYF. Supplemented by reference TRBV18 and TRBJ2-7, the full variable domain reads NAGVMQNPRHLVRRRGQEARLRCSPMKGHSHVYWYRQLPEEGLKFMVYLQKENIIDESGMPKERFSAEFPKEGPSILRIQQVVRGDSAAYFCASSPRLAGIYEQYFGPGTRLTVT.